The source of this T cell receptor (beta chain) is a study of cytomegalovirus exposure and HLA in healthy donors. V lost 1 base, J lost 7 bases, and 15 bases lay in between. CDR1 is SGHDT and CDR2 is YYEEEE in the germline V gene. The CDR3 is 16 residues long. This clone was seen more than once but under ten times. Its target is unknown. Whole-study findings and limits: The authors judged a highly shared variant cluster likely a sequencing artifact. The authors assumed roughly uniform sequencing depth across donors for presence/absence analyses.

The primer mix had 60 Vbeta and 13 Jbeta primers. Original handling: Unique TCR beta chains numbered 80 million to 95 million in a later analysis, with around 10 million shared. This table comes from immunoSEQ multiplex PCR, and its TCRdb copy is limited to in-frame clones, with some not included. For V, J and clone size, that table is used; D and trimming come from the DNA. This table has over 75,000 clones, about 83% appearing once. The TCR originated in a man between 60 and 75 years old in good health and CMV-seropositive. This chain links TRBV5-6 with TRBJ1-6; TRBD1 is a possible D gene (6 bases). The sample was PBMCs. CDR3 coding DNA: TGTGCCAGCAGCTTGAATGGTGGGGGGGCGAATTCACCCCTCCACTTT. It yields the protein CASSLNGGGANSPLHF.